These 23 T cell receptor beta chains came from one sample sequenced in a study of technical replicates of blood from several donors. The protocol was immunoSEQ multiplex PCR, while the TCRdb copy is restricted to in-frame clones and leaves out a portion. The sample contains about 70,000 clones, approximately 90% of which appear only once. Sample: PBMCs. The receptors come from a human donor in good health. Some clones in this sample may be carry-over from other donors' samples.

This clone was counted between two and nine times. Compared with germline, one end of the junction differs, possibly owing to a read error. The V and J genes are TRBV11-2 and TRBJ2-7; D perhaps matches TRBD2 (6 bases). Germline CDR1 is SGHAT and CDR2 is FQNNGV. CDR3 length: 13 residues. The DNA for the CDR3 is TGTGCCAGCAGTACCCGGGACCCCCGGGAGCAGTGCTTC. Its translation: CASSTRDPREQCF. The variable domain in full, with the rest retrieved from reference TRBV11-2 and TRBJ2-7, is EAGVAQSPRYKIIEKRQSVAFWCNPISGHATLYWYQQILGQGPKLLIQFQNNGVVDDSQLPKDRFSAERLKGVDSTLKIQPAKLEDSAVYLCASSTRDPREQCFGPGTRLTVT.

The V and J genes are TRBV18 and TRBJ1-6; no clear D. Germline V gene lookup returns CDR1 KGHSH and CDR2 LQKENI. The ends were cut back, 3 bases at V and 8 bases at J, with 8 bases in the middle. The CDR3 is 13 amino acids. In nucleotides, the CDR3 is TGTGCCAGCTCACCCTACGCCGATTCACCCCTCCACTTT. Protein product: CASSPYADSPLHF.

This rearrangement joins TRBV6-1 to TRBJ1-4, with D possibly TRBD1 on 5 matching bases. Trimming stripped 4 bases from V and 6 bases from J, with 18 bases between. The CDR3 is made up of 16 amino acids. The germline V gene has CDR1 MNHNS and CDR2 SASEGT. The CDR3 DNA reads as TGTGCCAGCAGTGCTTATGTCTCCAGGGTGGATGAAAAACTGTTTTTT. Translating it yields CASSAYVSRVDEKLFF.

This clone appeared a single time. The CDR3 DNA follows: TGTGCCAGCTCACCACGGGAGTATGAAGCTTTCTTT. Its protein is CASSPREYEAFF. The chain has TRBV18 and TRBJ1-1; D is uncertain. Germline lookup yields CDR1 KGHSH and CDR2 LQKENI. V was trimmed by 1 base and J by 7 bases, leaving 7 bases between them. The length of the CDR3 is 12 residues.

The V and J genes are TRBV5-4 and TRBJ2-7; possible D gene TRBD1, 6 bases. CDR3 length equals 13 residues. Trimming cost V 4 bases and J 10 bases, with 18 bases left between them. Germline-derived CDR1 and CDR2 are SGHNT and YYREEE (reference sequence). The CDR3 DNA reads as TGTGCCAGCAGCCCCGTAGGGGGACAACGACAGTACTTC. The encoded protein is CASSPVGGQRQYF.

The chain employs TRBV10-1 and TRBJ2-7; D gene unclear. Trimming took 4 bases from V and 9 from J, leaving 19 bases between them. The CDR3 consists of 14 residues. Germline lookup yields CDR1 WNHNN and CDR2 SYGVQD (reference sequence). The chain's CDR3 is CASSAHGSIQGQYF. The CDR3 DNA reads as TGCGCCAGCAGTGCACACGGGTCAATTCAAGGGCAGTACTTC.

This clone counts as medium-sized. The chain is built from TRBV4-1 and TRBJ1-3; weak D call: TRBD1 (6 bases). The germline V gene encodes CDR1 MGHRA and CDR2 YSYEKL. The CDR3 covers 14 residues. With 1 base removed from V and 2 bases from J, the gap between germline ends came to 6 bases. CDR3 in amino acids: CASSQGTAGNTIYF. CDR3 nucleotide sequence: TGCGCCAGCAGCCAAGGGACAGCTGGAAACACCATATATTTT.

The CDR3 DNA sequence: TGTGCCAGCAGCCCGGGATCGCACAATGAGCAGTTCTTC. This gives the protein CASSPGSHNEQFF. The rearrangement joins TRBV6-6 to TRBJ2-1, with D perhaps matching TRBD2 (5 bases). The CDR3 covers 13 residues. The germline V gene encodes CDR1 MNHNY and CDR2 SVGAGI (reference sequence). Trimming removed 6 bases from V and 5 bases from J, with 11 bases in between.

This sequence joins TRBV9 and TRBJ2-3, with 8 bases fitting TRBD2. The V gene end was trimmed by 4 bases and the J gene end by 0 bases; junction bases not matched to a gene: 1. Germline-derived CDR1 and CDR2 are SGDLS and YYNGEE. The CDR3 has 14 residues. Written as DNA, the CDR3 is TGTGCCAGCAGCCCTAGCGGGAGCACAGATACGCAGTATTTT. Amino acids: CASSPSGSTDTQYF.

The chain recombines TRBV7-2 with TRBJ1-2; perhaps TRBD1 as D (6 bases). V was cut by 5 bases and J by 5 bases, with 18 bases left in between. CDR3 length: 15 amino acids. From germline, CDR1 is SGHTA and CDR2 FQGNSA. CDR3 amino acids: CASSLSTGTTYGYTF. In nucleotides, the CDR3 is TGTGCCAGCAGCCTATCGACAGGAACTACTTATGGCTACACCTTC.

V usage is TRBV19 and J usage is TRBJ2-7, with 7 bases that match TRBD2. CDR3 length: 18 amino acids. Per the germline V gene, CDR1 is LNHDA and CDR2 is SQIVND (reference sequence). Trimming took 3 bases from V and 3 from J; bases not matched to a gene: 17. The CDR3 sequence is CASSISSSGVSVHYEQYF. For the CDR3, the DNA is TGTGCCAGTAGTATCTCTTCCAGCGGGGTGTCAGTGCACTACGAGCAGTACTTC.

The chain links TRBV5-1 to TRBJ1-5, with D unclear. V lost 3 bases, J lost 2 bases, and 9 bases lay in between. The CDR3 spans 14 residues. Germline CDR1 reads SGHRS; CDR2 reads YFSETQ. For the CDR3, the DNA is TGCGCCAGCAGCTCGGAGGCGGGCAATCAGCCCCAGCATTTT. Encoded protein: CASSSEAGNQPQHF.

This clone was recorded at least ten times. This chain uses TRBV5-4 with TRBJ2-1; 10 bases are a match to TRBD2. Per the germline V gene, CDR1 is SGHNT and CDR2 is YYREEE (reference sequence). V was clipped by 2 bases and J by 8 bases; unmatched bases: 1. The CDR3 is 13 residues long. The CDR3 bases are TGTGCCAGCAGCTTAGGACTAGCGGATGAGCAGTTCTTC. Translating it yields CASSLGLADEQFF.

CDR3 sequence (DNA): TGTGCCAGCAGCCGCCCAGGGCAAGCTTCTGGAAACACCATATATTTT. Its translation is CASSRPGQASGNTIYF. The chain joins TRBV4-2 to TRBJ1-3; a weak D match, TRBD1 (5 bases). Germline V gene data show CDR1 as LGHNA and CDR2 as YNFKEQ. Trimming shortened V by 4 bases and J by 1 base, and 14 bases separated the two germline ends. The CDR3 extends over 16 amino acids.

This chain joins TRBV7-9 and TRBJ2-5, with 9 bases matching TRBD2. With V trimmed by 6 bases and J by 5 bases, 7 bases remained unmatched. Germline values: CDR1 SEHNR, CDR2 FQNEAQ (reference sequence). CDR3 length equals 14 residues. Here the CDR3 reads CASSFSGSWETQYF. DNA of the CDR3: TGTGCCAGCAGTTTTAGCGGGAGTTGGGAGACCCAGTACTTC.

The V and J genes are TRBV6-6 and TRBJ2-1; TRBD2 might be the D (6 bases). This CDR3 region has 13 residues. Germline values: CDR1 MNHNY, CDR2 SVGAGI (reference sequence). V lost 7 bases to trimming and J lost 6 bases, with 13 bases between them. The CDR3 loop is CASTLAYLNEQFF. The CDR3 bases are TGTGCCAGCACCCTAGCGTATCTCAATGAGCAGTTCTTC.

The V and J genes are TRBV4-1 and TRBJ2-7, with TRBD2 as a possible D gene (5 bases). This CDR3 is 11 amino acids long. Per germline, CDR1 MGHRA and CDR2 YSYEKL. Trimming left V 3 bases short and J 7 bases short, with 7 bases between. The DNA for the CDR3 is TGCGCCAGCAGCCATCCGGGGGAGCAGTACTTC. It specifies CASSHPGEQYF.

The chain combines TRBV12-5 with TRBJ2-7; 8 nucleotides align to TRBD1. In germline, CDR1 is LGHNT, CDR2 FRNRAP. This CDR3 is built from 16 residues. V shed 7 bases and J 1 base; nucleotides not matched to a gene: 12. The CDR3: CASANRRDRSSYEQYF. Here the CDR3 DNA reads TGTGCTAGTGCCAACCGGCGGGACAGGTCTTCCTACGAGCAGTACTTC.

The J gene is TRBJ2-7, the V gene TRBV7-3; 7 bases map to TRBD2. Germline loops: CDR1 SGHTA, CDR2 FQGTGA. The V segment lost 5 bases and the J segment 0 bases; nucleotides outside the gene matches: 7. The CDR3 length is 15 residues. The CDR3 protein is CASSATSASSYEQYF. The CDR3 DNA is TGTGCCAGCAGCGCAACTAGCGCTAGCTCCTACGAGCAGTACTTC.

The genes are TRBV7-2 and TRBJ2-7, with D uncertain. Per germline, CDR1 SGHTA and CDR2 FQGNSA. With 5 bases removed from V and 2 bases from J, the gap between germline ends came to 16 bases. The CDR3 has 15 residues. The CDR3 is CASSPPTASAYEQYF. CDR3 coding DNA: TGTGCCAGCAGCCCCCCGACGGCCAGCGCCTACGAGCAGTACTTC.

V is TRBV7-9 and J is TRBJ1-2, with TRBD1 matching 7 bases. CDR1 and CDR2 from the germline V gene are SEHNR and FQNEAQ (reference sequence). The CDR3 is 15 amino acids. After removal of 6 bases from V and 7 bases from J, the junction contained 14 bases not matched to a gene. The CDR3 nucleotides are TGTGCCAGCAGTCCAACGCAGGGGGTATTCGGTGGCTACACCTTC. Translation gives CASSPTQGVFGGYTF.

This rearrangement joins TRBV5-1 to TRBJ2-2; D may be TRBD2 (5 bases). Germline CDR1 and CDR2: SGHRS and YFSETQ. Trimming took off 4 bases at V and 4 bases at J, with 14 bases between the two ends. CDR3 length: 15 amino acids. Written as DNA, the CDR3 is TGCGCCAGCAGCCCTACTGGACTCGGCACCGGGGAGCTGTTTTTT. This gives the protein CASSPTGLGTGELFF.

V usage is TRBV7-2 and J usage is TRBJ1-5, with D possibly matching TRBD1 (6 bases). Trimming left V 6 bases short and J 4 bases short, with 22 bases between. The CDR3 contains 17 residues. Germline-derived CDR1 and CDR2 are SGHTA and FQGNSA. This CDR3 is CASSSSRTVRGNQPQHF. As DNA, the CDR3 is TGTGCCAGCAGTTCGTCGCGGACAGTGCGCGGTAATCAGCCCCAGCATTTT.